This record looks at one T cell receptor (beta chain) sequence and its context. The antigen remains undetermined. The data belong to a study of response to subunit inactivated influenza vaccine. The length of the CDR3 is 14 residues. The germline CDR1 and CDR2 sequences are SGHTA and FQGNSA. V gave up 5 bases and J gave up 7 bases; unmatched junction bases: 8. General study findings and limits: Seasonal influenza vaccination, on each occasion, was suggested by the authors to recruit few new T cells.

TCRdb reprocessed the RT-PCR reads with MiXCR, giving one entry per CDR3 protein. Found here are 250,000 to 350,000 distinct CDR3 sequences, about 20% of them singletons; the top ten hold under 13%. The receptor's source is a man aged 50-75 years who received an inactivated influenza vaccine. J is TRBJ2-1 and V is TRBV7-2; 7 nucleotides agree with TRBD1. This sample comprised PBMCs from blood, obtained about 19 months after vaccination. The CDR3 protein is CASSDRVSPNEQFF. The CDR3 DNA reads TGTGCCAGCAGCGACAGGGTTAGTCCAAATGAGCAGTTCTTC.